What follows are 30 T cell receptor beta chains derived from one specimen sequenced in a study of blood T cell repertoires in COVID-19. Measured with immunoSEQ multiplex PCR; TCRdb has only the in-frame clones, and not every one. This sample carries 170,000 or so clones, roughly 86% of them seen once, and the ten largest clones take roughly 0.58%. The sample taken for sequencing was peripheral blood. Source of these receptors: a man in his 60s with COVID-19, enrolled during active disease.

V is TRBV11-2 and J is TRBJ1-2; possibly TRBD1 for D (5 bases). This CDR3 is built from 14 residues. V was trimmed by 1 base and J by 7 bases, leaving 13 bases between them. Germline V gene data show CDR1 as SGHAT and CDR2 as FQNNGV. This chain's CDR3 is CASSLGLQGGGYTF. The CDR3 coding sequence is TGTGCCAGCAGCTTAGGGTTGCAGGGCGGTGGCTACACCTTC.

This clone was observed once. This rearrangement joins TRBV19 to TRBJ2-5, with 10 nucleotides matching TRBD2. Germline values: CDR1 LNHDA, CDR2 SQIVND (reference sequence). The CDR3 covers 15 residues. After removal of 7 bases from V and 4 bases from J, the junction contained 9 bases not matched to a gene. The CDR3: CASKTQSSGGETQYF. CDR3 DNA: TGTGCCAGTAAGACACAGTCTAGCGGGGGAGAGACCCAGTACTTC.

The rearrangement uses TRBV7-9 and TRBJ1-1, with D possibly TRBD1 on 6 matching bases. The CDR3 spans 14 residues. Per germline, CDR1 SEHNR and CDR2 FQNEAQ (reference sequence). Trimming took off 7 bases at V and 4 bases at J, with 16 bases between the two ends. CDR3 region: CASNKGGVTTEAFF. The CDR3 bases are TGTGCCAGCAACAAAGGGGGGGTAACCACTGAAGCTTTCTTT.

The gene calls are TRBV5-1 and TRBJ2-7; weak D call: TRBD1 (6 bases). Looked up from germline, CDR1 is SGHRS and CDR2 is YFSETQ. V was shortened by 1 base and J by 2 bases, with 16 bases between the two germline ends. The CDR3 sequence is 16 residues long. This chain's CDR3 is CASSLNRDTSPYEQYF. The CDR3 coding sequence is TGCGCCAGCAGCTTGAATCGGGACACCAGTCCCTACGAGCAGTACTTC.

The chain joins TRBV30 to TRBJ2-7; D not certain. This CDR3 has 12 residues. Germline V gene data show CDR1 as GTSNPN and CDR2 as SVGIG (reference sequence). Trimming took 0 bases from V and 2 from J, leaving 5 bases between them. CDR3 residues: CAWSVWPYEQYF. For the CDR3, the DNA is TGTGCCTGGAGTGTATGGCCCTACGAGCAGTACTTC.

The chain has TRBV7-2 and TRBJ1-2; no clear D. Germline V gene data show CDR1 as SGHTA and CDR2 as FQGNSA. CDR3 size: 14 residues. V lost 1 base and J 7 bases, leaving 13 bases between the germline ends. The CDR3 DNA sequence: TGTGCCAGCAGCTTAGATTCCAGTCGGGGTGGCTACACCTTC. Amino acid sequence: CASSLDSSRGGYTF.

The chain links TRBV5-1 to TRBJ1-5, with D possibly being TRBD1 (5 bases). CDR3 length: 14 amino acids. Germline CDR1 and CDR2: SGHRS and YFSETQ. Between the trimmed V and J ends, which lost 4 bases and 7 bases, there was a span of 15 bases. The CDR3 loop reads CASSAGGDGQPQHF. The CDR3 nucleotides are TGCGCCAGCAGCGCCGGGGGGGACGGGCAGCCCCAGCATTTT.

The V call is TRBV6-5, the J call TRBJ2-7, with TRBD1 matching over 10 bases. The length of the CDR3 is 14 residues. Germline V gene sequence: CDR1 MNHEY, CDR2 SVGAGI. V shed 5 bases, J shed 2 bases, and the junction held 3 bases outside the gene matches. In nucleotides, the CDR3 is TGTGCCAGCAGTCGACAGGGGGCCACCTACGAGCAGTACTTC. Translating it yields CASSRQGATYEQYF.

This clone showed up just a few times. J is TRBJ1-2 and V is TRBV6-2 or TRBV6-3; possibly TRBD1 for D (6 bases). Per germline, CDR1 MNHEY and CDR2 SVGEGT. Between the trimmed V and J ends, which lost 5 bases and 6 bases, there was a span of 16 bases. CDR3 size: 14 residues. CDR3 sequence: CASSNTQGLDGYTF. The CDR3 DNA reads as TGTGCCAGCAGTAATACACAGGGTCTGGATGGCTACACCTTC.

The chain couples TRBV6-1 to TRBJ2-2; D is possibly TRBD2 (5 bases). The CDR3 covers 17 residues. Germline V CDR1 and CDR2: MNHNS, SASEGT. V lost 1 base to trimming and J lost 5 bases, with 17 bases between them. The CDR3 DNA sequence: TGTGCCAGCAGTGAAGTTTTTTGGGAGAGGATGACCGGGGAGCTGTTTTTT. Protein sequence: CASSEVFWERMTGELFF.

V gene TRBV6-1 combines with J gene TRBJ1-3; a weak D match, TRBD1 (5 bases). The germline V gene encodes CDR1 MNHNS and CDR2 SASEGT. V gave up 4 bases and J gave up 3 bases, with 28 bases separating them. The CDR3 extends over 20 amino acids. CDR3 nucleotides: TGTGCCAGCAGTGGGGGGGAGACCGCGTATTCAGCTGGTGTTGGAAACACCATATATTTT. Protein product: CASSGGETAYSAGVGNTIYF.

The chain combines TRBV11-2 with TRBJ1-1; D is unclear. Germline V gene lookup returns CDR1 SGHAT and CDR2 FQNNGV. The CDR3 loop spans 14 amino acids. Trimming removed 1 base at V and 2 bases at J, with 8 bases between. In DNA form, the CDR3 reads TGTGCCAGCAGCTTAGTTGCGGGCAACACTGAAGCTTTCTTT. Protein product: CASSLVAGNTEAFF.

The chain links TRBV4-3 to TRBJ1-4; unclear D gene. Germline-derived CDR1 and CDR2 are LGHNA and YSLEER. This CDR3 contains 16 residues. Trimming removed 1 base at V and 6 bases at J, with 15 bases between. The CDR3 spells CASSQGVEGWDEKLFF. The CDR3 coding sequence is TGCGCCAGCAGCCAAGGGGTTGAGGGCTGGGATGAAAAACTGTTTTTT.

This clone has just one count. This sequence joins TRBV28 and TRBJ1-5; D is possibly TRBD1 (5 bases). Trimming shortened V by 6 bases and J by 4 bases, and 16 bases separated the two germline ends. Germline-derived CDR1 and CDR2 are MDHEN and SYDVKM. The CDR3 runs 15 residues. Here the CDR3 DNA reads TGTGCCAGCAGCCACGGGACTGCGGGAAATCAGCCCCAGCATTTT. This codes for CASSHGTAGNQPQHF.

V and J are TRBV4-1 and TRBJ1-1; D is ambiguous. CDR3 length equals 14 residues. V was shortened by 1 base and J by 2 bases, with 8 bases between the two germline ends. Germline CDR1 MGHRA, CDR2 YSYEKL. The CDR3: CASSQGLLNTEAFF. In DNA, the CDR3 is TGCGCCAGCAGCCAAGGACTTTTAAACACTGAAGCTTTCTTT.

J is TRBJ1-2 and V is TRBV6-4, with 8 positions matching TRBD1. The CDR3 has 14 amino acids. Germline V CDR1 and CDR2: MRHNA, SNTAGT. The J segment lost 0 bases and the V segment lost 11 bases, leaving 8 bases of the junction unmatched. The CDR3 spells CAGRQGPSNYGYTF. Written as DNA, the CDR3 is TGTGCCGGGCGACAGGGGCCGTCTAACTATGGCTACACCTTC.

The chain has TRBV7-6 and TRBJ2-2, with D perhaps matching TRBD2 (6 bases). This CDR3 region has 15 residues. Germline CDR1 is SGHVS and CDR2 is FNYEAQ. Trimming cost V 2 bases and J 7 bases, with 14 bases left between them. The CDR3, as DNA: TGTGCCAGCAGCTTATGGACTATCAAGGGCGGGGAGCTGTTTTTT. This translates into CASSLWTIKGGELFF.

This clone turned up a few times. The V and J genes are TRBV7-9 and TRBJ2-1, with TRBD2 matching over 7 bases. The CDR3 length is 16 residues. Germline CDR1 reads SEHNR; CDR2 reads FQNEAQ (reference sequence). V shed 2 bases and J 2 bases; nucleotides not matched to a gene: 6. CDR3 sequence (DNA): TGTGCCAGCAGCTTATGGTCGAGCGGGGCCTACAATGAGCAGTTCTTC. It specifies CASSLWSSGAYNEQFF.

The genes are TRBV11-2 and TRBJ1-1; perhaps TRBD1 as D (5 bases). The CDR3 spans 15 residues. Germline CDR1 is SGHAT and CDR2 is FQNNGV. V gave up 2 bases and J gave up 3 bases, with 13 bases separating them. The CDR3: CASSLRAGSDTEAFF. Written as DNA, the CDR3 is TGTGCCAGCAGCTTAAGGGCAGGGTCGGACACTGAAGCTTTCTTT.

The gene calls are TRBV5-4 and TRBJ2-3, with 12 bases fitting TRBD2. CDR3 length equals 17 residues. The germline V gene has CDR1 SGHNT and CDR2 YYREEE (reference sequence). Losses at the gene ends were 3 bases for V and 0 bases for J; bases not matched to a gene: 5. The CDR3 loop is CASSSTSGGVSTDTQYF. CDR3 bases: TGTGCCAGCAGCTCGACTAGCGGGGGTGTTAGCACAGATACGCAGTATTTT. The whole variable domain, remainder taken from reference TRBV5-4 and TRBJ2-3, is ETGVTQSPTHLIKTRGQQVTLRCSSQSGHNTVSWYQQALGQGPQFIFQYYREEENGRGNFPPRFSGLQFPNYSSELNVNALELDDSALYLCASSSTSGGVSTDTQYFGPGTRLTVL.

V and J are TRBV4-3 and TRBJ1-4, with D unclear. Trimming left V 1 base short and J 0 bases short, with 12 bases between. Germline V CDR1 and CDR2: LGHNA, YSLEER. The CDR3 has 17 residues. The CDR3 DNA reads as TGCGCCAGCAGCCAAGGGGCCCCGGCTGCAACTAATGAAAAACTGTTTTTT. It yields the protein CASSQGAPAATNEKLFF.

This clone was found once. The chain is built from TRBV19 and TRBJ2-7, with D possibly being TRBD1 (6 bases). Germline CDR1 is LNHDA and CDR2 is SQIVND (reference sequence). Deletions cut 3 bases from V and 0 bases from J, with 18 bases between. CDR3 length equals 17 residues. The CDR3, as DNA: TGTGCCAGTAGTATGGGAGATTGGGGGCGAAACTCCTACGAGCAGTACTTC. Translated: CASSMGDWGRNSYEQYF.

The chain has TRBV10-3 and TRBJ2-7; a weak D match, TRBD2 (6 bases). The germline V gene has CDR1 ENHRY and CDR2 SYGVKD. V lost 7 bases, J lost 6 bases, and 16 bases lay in between. The CDR3 is made up of 13 amino acids. CDR3 residues: CAINDGRGGEQYF. DNA of the CDR3: TGTGCCATCAACGACGGGCGGGGAGGCGAGCAGTACTTC.

The chain has TRBV5-8 and TRBJ1-5; TRBD1 is a possible D gene (6 bases). Trimming shortened V by 0 bases and J by 0 bases, and 10 bases separated the two germline ends. The length of the CDR3 is 16 residues. The germline V gene has CDR1 SGHTS and CDR2 YDEGEE. The CDR3 DNA follows: TGTGCCAGCAGCTTGGGATGGACAGCTAGCAATCAGCCCCAGCATTTT. It yields the protein CASSLGWTASNQPQHF.

This clone was observed a single time. V usage is TRBV18 and J usage is TRBJ2-7; TRBD2 matches 9 bases. Trimming cost V 1 base and J 0 bases; bases outside gene matches: 10. Germline assignment: CDR1 KGHSH and CDR2 LQKENI. The CDR3 covers 18 residues. CDR3: CASSPLGPSGKTSYEQYF. DNA for the CDR3: TGTGCCAGCTCACCACTCGGCCCTAGCGGGAAAACCTCCTACGAGCAGTACTTC.

The chain carries TRBV7-2 and TRBJ2-3; 7 bases are shared with TRBD2. This CDR3 has 14 residues. Germline V gives CDR1 SGHTA, CDR2 FQGNSA. V shed 2 bases and J 5 bases; nucleotides not matched to a gene: 4. CDR3 sequence (DNA): TGTGCCAGCAGCTTATCACTAGCGCAAGATACGCAGTATTTT. The encoded protein is CASSLSLAQDTQYF.

This clone was seen once. The gene calls are TRBV21-1 and TRBJ2-2; TRBD1 was called by the table and not checked on the DNA. TRBV21-1 is a listed pseudogene. The CDR3 runs 16 residues. This chain's CDR3 is CAISPTTGVSNGELFF. The DNA for the CDR3 is TGTGCCATCTCTCCAACTACAGGGGTGAGTAACGGGGAGCTGTTTTTT.

The rearrangement uses TRBV5-4 and TRBJ2-2; no definite D call. The CDR3 extends over 13 amino acids. Trimming stripped 0 bases from V and 6 bases from J, with 6 bases between. CDR1 and CDR2 (germline): SGHNT, YYREEE (reference sequence). CDR3 sequence: CASSLVSAGELFF. The CDR3 DNA reads TGTGCCAGCAGCTTGGTATCCGCCGGGGAGCTGTTTTTT.

This rearrangement joins TRBV10-3 to TRBJ2-5; tentative D call: TRBD1 (5 bases). This CDR3 is built from 14 residues. The V gene lost 2 bases and the J gene lost 1 base, with 8 bases spanning the gap. CDR1 is ENHRY and CDR2 is SYGVKD in the germline V gene. The CDR3 loop reads CAISEGATQETQYF. CDR3 in DNA: TGTGCCATCAGTGAGGGGGCAACCCAAGAGACCCAGTACTTC.

The chain is built from TRBV7-2 and TRBJ2-5; 7 bases fit TRBD2. This CDR3 region has 11 residues. Looked up from germline, CDR1 is SGHTA and CDR2 is FQGNSA. V shed 11 bases and J 5 bases; nucleotides not matched to a gene: 5. The CDR3 bases are TGTGCCGGGGGGAGGGGTGAGACCCAGTACTTC. It specifies CAGGRGETQYF. The variable domain in full, completed from reference TRBV7-2 and TRBJ2-5, reads GAGVSQSPSNKVTEKGKDVELRCDPISGHTALYWYRQSLGQGLEFLIYFQGNSAPDKSGLPSDRFSAERTGGSVSTLTIQRTQQEDSAVYLCAGGRGETQYFGPGTRLLVL.